This entry concerns a single T cell receptor (beta chain). The target antigen is unknown. The sample originates from a study of cytomegalovirus exposure and HLA in healthy donors. Per germline, CDR1 MGHRA and CDR2 YSYEKL. The length of the CDR3 is 15 residues. Deletions cut 0 bases from V and 0 bases from J, with 9 bases between. Study outcomes and limitations: The number of N-insertions in an Asian-associated ancestry cluster was reportedly below the roughly 620-donor mean in a later analysis. TRBV6-2, TRBV6-3 and some other V segments were excluded as indistinguishable.

A multiplex PCR was run with 60 Vbeta primers and 13 Jbeta primers. In the original analysis: Later, roughly 80 million unique TCR beta chains were counted in an analysis, and about 12 million of them were shared. Assay used: immunoSEQ multiplex PCR; TCRdb lists only in-frame clones, some missing. The DNA gave D and trimming, while V, J and clone size come from that table. The data contain 120,000 to 150,000 clones, about 80% of them singletons. The source of this sequence is a man aged 40-49 years in good health and CMV-seropositive. Sequencing was performed on PBMCs. The V call is TRBV4-1, the J call TRBJ2-7, with D tentatively TRBD2 (5 bases). The CDR3 nucleotides are TGCGCCAGCAGCCAAGATATCCGGGGCTCCTACGAGCAGTACTTC. This sequence encodes CASSQDIRGSYEQYF.